The 9 T cell receptor beta chains listed next were all sequenced from one sample in a study of cytomegalovirus exposure and HLA in healthy donors. Primers: 60 Vbeta forward and 13 Jbeta reverse. Data came from immunoSEQ multiplex PCR; TCRdb stores just in-frame clones and leaves some out. The data contain about 100,000 clones, over 60% of them singletons. Sequenced: PBMCs. These receptors were taken from a woman between 18 and 30 years old in good health and CMV-seropositive.

The chain has TRBV29-1 and TRBJ2-3; D ambiguous. V was trimmed by 4 bases and J by 1 base, leaving 6 bases between them. Germline CDR1 is SQVTM and CDR2 is ANQGSEA. This CDR3 is 12 amino acids long. The CDR3 spells CSVGTGTDTQYF. The CDR3 DNA sequence: TGCAGCGTTGGTACGGGCACAGATACGCAGTATTTT.

The chain is built from TRBV7-9 and TRBJ2-2; 7 bases match TRBD1. With V trimmed by 5 bases and J by 9 bases, 3 bases remained unmatched. The CDR3 sequence is 12 residues long. Germline CDR1 and CDR2: SEHNR and FQNEAQ (reference sequence). In DNA, the CDR3 is TGTGCCAGCAGCGGGACAGCCAGGGAGCTGTTTTTT. Amino acid sequence: CASSGTARELFF.

This chain links TRBV30 with TRBJ1-5; weak D call: TRBD1 (5 bases). Germline V gene lookup returns CDR1 GTSNPN and CDR2 SVGIG (reference sequence). Trimming shortened V by 0 bases and J by 6 bases, and 6 bases separated the two germline ends. The CDR3 has 12 amino acids. As DNA, the CDR3 is TGTGCCTGGAGTGTAGGGGCTCAGCCCCAGCATTTT. This encodes CAWSVGAQPQHF.

This clone has just one count. The CDR3 loop reads CASSSDNLDEQYF. Written as DNA, the CDR3 is TGTGCCAGCAGCTCTGACAATCTCGACGAGCAGTACTTC. V usage is TRBV13 and J usage is TRBJ2-7; D unresolved. The length of the CDR3 is 13 residues. Trimming took off 4 bases at V and 5 bases at J, with 12 bases between the two ends. Germline V CDR1 and CDR2: PRHDT, FYEKMQ (reference sequence).

V gene TRBV9 combines with J gene TRBJ2-1, with TRBD1 matching 8 bases. This CDR3 is 17 amino acids long. Germline loops: CDR1 SGDLS, CDR2 YYNGEE. V shed 0 bases, J shed 0 bases, and the junction held 5 bases outside the gene matches. The CDR3 sequence: CASSVGQGASSYNEQFF. The CDR3 bases are TGTGCCAGCAGCGTAGGTCAGGGGGCGAGCTCCTACAATGAGCAGTTCTTC.

This clone was recorded once. The rearrangement uses TRBV20-1 and TRBJ1-2; D remains ambiguous. Between the trimmed V and J ends, which lost 7 bases and 8 bases, there was a span of 14 bases. The CDR3 has 11 residues. Germline-derived CDR1 and CDR2 are DFQATT and SNEGSKA (reference sequence). In nucleotides, the CDR3 is TGCAGTGGTACCCCCCCCAGAGGCTACACCTTC. Residues: CSGTPPRGYTF.

The chain combines TRBV13 with TRBJ2-3; TRBD2 agrees at 16 bases. From germline, CDR1 is PRHDT and CDR2 FYEKMQ (reference sequence). The CDR3 has 18 residues. J lost 2 bases, V lost 5 bases, and 7 bases had no gene match. CDR3 nucleotides: TGTGCCAGCAGCCTCGGGACTAGCGGGAGGGCCCCCACAGATACGCAGTATTTT. It yields the protein CASSLGTSGRAPTDTQYF.

The chain recombines TRBV7-6 with TRBJ1-1; D is possibly TRBD1 (5 bases). The CDR3 totals 13 residues. CDR1 SGHVS and CDR2 FNYEAQ come from the germline V gene. V dropped 5 bases and J dropped 6 bases, with 13 bases sitting between them. CDR3 sequence reads: CASSLGGWAEAFF. Written as DNA, the CDR3 is TGTGCCAGCAGCCTCGGGGGTTGGGCTGAAGCTTTCTTT. Using reference TRBV7-6 and TRBJ1-1 for the parts outside the CDR3, the full variable domain is GAGVSQSPRYKVTKRGQDVALRCDPISGHVSLYWYRQALGQGPEFLTYFNYEAQQDKSGLPNDRFSAERPEGSISTLTIQRTEQRDSAMYRCASSLGGWAEAFFGQGTRLTVV.

This rearrangement joins TRBV28 to TRBJ1-5, with 11 bases matching TRBD1. Germline CDR1 and CDR2: MDHEN and SYDVKM. This CDR3 region has 14 residues. The trim removed 4 bases at V and 7 bases at J, leaving 3 bases unmatched. The DNA of the CDR3 is TGTGCCAGCAGTTCCGGGACAGGGGGGCAGCCCCAGCATTTT. Encoded protein: CASSSGTGGQPQHF.